These 4 T cell receptor beta chains originate from one sample sequenced in a study of blood T cell repertoires in COVID-19. Method: immunoSEQ multiplex PCR; TCRdb's copy keeps in-frame clones and lacks some. The sample includes some 150,000 clones, around 89% seen only once; the top ten take under 0.85%. The specimen sequenced was PBMCs or T cells enriched from blood (not recorded which). Receptors originate from a young woman who had recovered from COVID-19.

CDR3 nucleotide sequence: TGTGCCAGCAGTGAGTCACTAGCGGGAGGGCCGGGGCGAGAGACCCAGTACTTC. Translating gives CASSESLAGGPGRETQYF. The gene calls are TRBV25-1 and TRBJ2-5; 13 bases are a match to TRBD2. Losses at the gene ends were 3 bases for V and 4 bases for J; bases not matched to a gene: 11. Per the germline V gene, CDR1 is MGHDK and CDR2 is SYGVNS. CDR3 length: 18 residues.

In DNA form, the CDR3 reads TGTGCCAGCAGCCCCACGAGCCCGACTAGCGGGAGAGGAGAGACCCAGTACTTC. Protein: CASSPTSPTSGRGETQYF. This chain links TRBV7-2 with TRBJ2-5; 12 bases are a match to TRBD2. The trim removed 5 bases at V and 4 bases at J, leaving 14 bases unmatched. The CDR3 is 18 amino acids. Per germline, CDR1 SGHTA and CDR2 FQGNSA.

Note on this clone: The same CDR3 can be traced to other DNA sequences in this sample. The chain has TRBV19 and TRBJ2-6; D is possibly TRBD1 (5 bases). The CDR3 runs to 16 residues. The germline V gene encodes CDR1 LNHDA and CDR2 SQIVND (reference sequence). The germline V and J ends were trimmed by 3 bases and 1 base, with 10 bases remaining between them. For the CDR3, the DNA is TGTGCCAGTAGTATCCCAAGGGGTTCTGGGGCCAACGTCCTGACTTTC. This sequence encodes CASSIPRGSGANVLTF. Combining the CDR3 with reference TRBV19 and TRBJ2-6 gives the whole variable domain DGGITQSPKYLFRKEGQNVTLSCEQNLNHDAMYWYRQDPGQGLRLIYYSQIVNDFQKGDIAEGYSVSREKKESFPLTVTSAQKNPTAFYLCASSIPRGSGANVLTFGAGSRLTVL.

This clone came up a few times. The CDR3 DNA reads as TGCAGCGTTGCCTCCGGGACAACAAGCTCCTACGAGCAGTACTTC. Encoded protein: CSVASGTTSSYEQYF. V gene TRBV29-1 combines with J gene TRBJ2-7; a possible D gene is TRBD1 (6 bases). This CDR3 is built from 15 residues. Germline assignment: CDR1 SQVTM and CDR2 ANQGSEA. Trimming cost V 4 bases and J 0 bases, with 16 bases left between them.